This T cell receptor beta chain is from a study of shared clonotypes between healthy human individuals (dated by TCRdb to 2018 to 2021). Broadly, across the study: A few men and a couple of women, aged 18 to 49 years, made up the cohort. For each donor, three plates each were used for CD4 naive and CD4 memory, two plates were used for CD8 naive, and one plate was used for CD8 memory. The study deeply sequenced blood TCR repertoires of five healthy adults to estimate repertoire size and the extent of clonotype sharing between individuals. Different laboratories and diverse techniques were used to prepare libraries and sequence TCR repertoires, to increase sequencing depth and limit assay-specific biases. Per donor, leukapheresis produced somewhere between about 0.85 and 9.5 billion PBMCs. Results and caveats for the whole study, not just this receptor: Approximately 5% of naive CD4, 3% to 3.5% of naive CD8, about 2.5% of memory CD4, and less than 0.45% of memory CD8 clonotypes were shared across a few donors. Naive subsets generally had larger estimated clonotype richness than memory subsets did. Higher generation probabilities were observed for clonotypes shared by all four sorted-subset donors than for non-shared clonotypes. The small number of donors limited the genetic and exposure-history diversity represented. Based on pairwise subsampling, the degree of clonotype sharing among donors was expected to be affected by sequencing depth. Even with the large sequencing depth, rarefaction of the sorted-subset datasets indicated that sequencing was incomplete. Only blood was sampled, and tissue TCR repertoires likely differ from those in blood.

TCR CDR3 regions were amplified from genomic DNA by multiplex PCR using the deep immunoSEQ assay. Extracted genomic DNA from each cell subset was distributed evenly across all wells of several immunoSEQ 96-well plates, and each plate was treated as a replicate. For sorted subsets, each replicate PCR was loaded with about 0.2 ug genomic DNA, equivalent to 30,000 or so T cell genomes. Purified libraries were quantified with a Qubit 3.0 fluorometer, sized on a Bioanalyzer 2100, and re-quantified with the KAPA Library Quantification kit. A separate single-read 150-cycle Illumina NextSeq 550 flow cell was used to sequence each immunoSEQ 96-well plate. The authors processed their data as follows. Because only junctional sequences without quality scores were contained in the immunoSEQ output, filtering matching that applied to full-length reads could not be performed. To assign V/J genes and CDR3, sequences were annotated against IMGT germline references using PyIR, a Python wrapper for IgBLAST v1.9. Reads with weak V/J assignments (E-value above 1e-6), missing CDR3, stop codons, out-of-frame junctions, or ambiguous translated residues were removed. V3J clonotypes were defined by identical inferred V gene, J gene, and CDR3 amino acid sequence. Percentage overlap between repertoires was calculated by dividing the number of shared unique clonotypes by the size of the smaller repertoire. RTK rarefaction, the Chao1 estimator, and Recon v2.1 estimates of unobserved clonotypes were used to assess repertoire richness. Generation probabilities were computed with OLGA for all TCRbeta clonotypes obtained by the gDNA method from several donors. The table comes from immuneACCESS by way of TCRdb, which keeps in-frame sequences with V and J called. Part of the clones is missing from these tables; in studies checked, under half for an unresolved V gene and the rest for unknown reasons. V, J and clone size reflect that table, while D and trimming were determined from the DNA. This sample has 2 million to 2.5 million clones in its table, and approximately 90% of those were observed once. The top ten clones comprise 0.3% to 0.4% of the sample.

To note about this clone: Its antigen specificity is not known. One base away there is no much larger clone; base qualities are not given.

Healthy HIV-negative adults with no recently reported acute infections or vaccinations were included as donors. Every donor was a Caucasian adult living in Nashville, Tennessee, USA. CD4+ T cells were enriched by magnetic negative selection, after which naive cells were positively selected on CD45RA and the negative fraction was taken as the memory subset. After blood collection by leukapheresis, PBMCs were isolated using Ficoll-Histopaque density gradient centrifugation and then cryopreserved in the vapor phase of liquid nitrogen. Purity and quantity of every magnetically sorted T cell population were checked by analytical flow cytometry. Genomic DNA was isolated from every sorted fraction and measured by UV absorbance on a Nanodrop 2000c. After removal of 2 bases from V and 11 bases from J, the junction retains 3 bases not matched to a gene. The germline V gene yields MDHEN for CDR1 and SYDVKM for CDR2. The CDR3 runs 11 residues from the cysteine to the phenylalanine. Solely the CDR3 DNA is kept, with 33 bases framed from the first base.

This clonotype was obtained from a man aged 18 to 35 in good health. Some clones in this sample may be carry-over from other donors' samples. The material sequenced was naive CD4+ T cells from PBMCs. This specimen's cell subset or site label, interpreted: CD45RA+ positively selected. The chain joins TRBV28 to TRBJ2-7, with 7 bases in between that match TRBD2. This receptor has the CDR3 CASSLVREKYF. In nucleotide form, the sequence is TGTGCCAGCAGTTTAGTGCGGGAGAAGTACTTC.